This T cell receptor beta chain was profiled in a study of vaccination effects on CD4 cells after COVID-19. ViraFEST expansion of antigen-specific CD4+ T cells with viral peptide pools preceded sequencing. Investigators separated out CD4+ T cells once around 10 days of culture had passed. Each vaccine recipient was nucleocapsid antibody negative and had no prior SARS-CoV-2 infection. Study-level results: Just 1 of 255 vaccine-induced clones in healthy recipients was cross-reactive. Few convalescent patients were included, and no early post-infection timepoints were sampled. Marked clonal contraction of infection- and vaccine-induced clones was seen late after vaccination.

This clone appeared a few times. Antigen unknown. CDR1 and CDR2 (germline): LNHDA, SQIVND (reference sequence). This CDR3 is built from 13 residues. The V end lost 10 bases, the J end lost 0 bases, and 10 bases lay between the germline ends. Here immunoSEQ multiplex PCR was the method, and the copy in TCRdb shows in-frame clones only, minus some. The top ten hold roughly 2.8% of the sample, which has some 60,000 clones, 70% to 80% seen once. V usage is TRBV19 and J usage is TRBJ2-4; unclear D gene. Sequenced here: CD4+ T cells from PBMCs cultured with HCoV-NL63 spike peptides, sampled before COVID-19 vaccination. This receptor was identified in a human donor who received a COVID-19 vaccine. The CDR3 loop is CATNTIAKNIQYF. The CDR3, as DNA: TGTGCCACTAATACTATAGCCAAAAACATTCAGTACTTC. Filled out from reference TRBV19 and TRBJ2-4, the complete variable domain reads DGGITQSPKYLFRKEGQNVTLSCEQNLNHDAMYWYRQDPGQGLRLIYYSQIVNDFQKGDIAEGYSVSREKKESFPLTVTSAQKNPTAFYLCATNTIAKNIQYFGAGTRLSVL.